These 8 T cell receptor beta chains came from one sample sequenced in a study of persistence of HIV-infected CD4 T cells. The libraries were made with immunoSEQ version 4 in survey mode. Clones were read by immunoSEQ multiplex PCR, and TCRdb kept only the in-frame ones, dropping some. Among fewer than 7,000 clones listed, approximately 63% were seen once. No antigen is known for these receptors. The stimulus was lysate of CMV-infected fibroblasts, around 9.3 ug/mL. CD4+ T cells upregulating both CD40 ligand and CD69 were sorted as responding cells. The sample in question was CD4+ T cells sorted from PBMCs after roughly 18-hour stimulation, obtained from a patient who received antiretroviral therapy. The receptors derive from an adult man with HIV who was CMV-seropositive.

In its sample, this clone is medium-sized. The chain joins TRBV3-1 (or the pseudogene TRBV3-2) to TRBJ2-5; the match to TRBD1 covers 10 bases. V lost 2 bases to trimming and J lost 5 bases; unmatched junction nucleotides: 2. In germline, CDR1 is LGHDT, CDR2 YNNKEL (reference sequence). The CDR3 totals 14 residues. The CDR3 region is CASSQRQGAETQYF. The CDR3 DNA reads TGTGCCAGCAGCCAAAGACAGGGGGCTGAGACCCAGTACTTC.

The V gene is TRBV28, the J gene TRBJ2-4; the D is unclear. The CDR3 has 16 amino acids. V was cut by 2 bases and J by 3 bases, with 14 bases left in between. CDR1 is MDHEN and CDR2 is SYDVKM in the germline V gene. CDR3 bases: TGTGCCAGCAGTTTAACAGACGTTTCGGGCAAAAACATTCAGTACTTC. Protein product: CASSLTDVSGKNIQYF.

This clone was counted between two and nine times. The chain recombines TRBV9 with TRBJ2-1; D could derive from TRBD1 or TRBD2 (5 bases each). Germline V CDR1 and CDR2: SGDLS, YYNGEE. This CDR3 is built from 13 residues. Trimming cost V 3 bases and J 1 base, with 5 bases left between them. The CDR3 nucleotides read TGTGCCAGCAGCGGGGGGTCCTACAATGAGCAGTTCTTC. Protein: CASSGGSYNEQFF.

J is TRBJ2-5 and V is TRBV18, with TRBD1 matching over 8 bases. CDR1 KGHSH and CDR2 LQKENI come from the germline V gene. V was clipped by 4 bases and J by 5 bases; unmatched bases: 6. CDR3 length: 14 residues. The CDR3 region is CASSLGQGGETQYF. In DNA, the CDR3 is TGTGCCAGCTCACTTGGACAGGGTGGGGAGACCCAGTACTTC.

The rearrangement joins TRBV25-1 to TRBJ2-1; D is undetermined. Germline assignment: CDR1 MGHDK and CDR2 SYGVNS. CDR3 length equals 11 residues. The V and J ends lost 6 bases and 4 bases respectively, with 4 bases between them. The CDR3 coding sequence is TGTGCCAGCAGAGGTTACAATGAGCAGTTCTTC. Translation: CASRGYNEQFF. Combining the CDR3 with reference TRBV25-1 and TRBJ2-1 gives the whole variable domain EADIYQTPRYLVIGTGKKITLECSQTMGHDKMYWYQQDPGMELHLIHYSYGVNSTEKGDLSSESTVSRIRTEHFPLTLESARPSHTSQYLCASRGYNEQFFGPGTRLTVL.

Comment on this clone: This sample also contains other DNA sequences that code for the same CDR3. This chain connects TRBV7-8 to TRBJ1-2, with D tentatively TRBD1 (5 bases). In germline, CDR1 is SGHVS, CDR2 FQNEAQ. The CDR3 covers 12 residues. V was shortened by 1 base and J by 8 bases, with 8 bases between the two germline ends. The CDR3 DNA reads TGTGCCAGCAGCTTAGTCGGGGACGGCTACACCTTC. It encodes CASSLVGDGYTF.

This clone was counted between two and nine times. This sample includes further DNA sequences coding for the same CDR3. The V call is TRBV9, the J call TRBJ2-1; 12 bases agree with TRBD2. J was trimmed by 7 bases and V by 0 bases; bases with no gene match: 5. The CDR3 sequence is 16 residues long. CDR1 SGDLS and CDR2 YYNGEE come from the germline V gene. The CDR3 coding sequence is TGTGCCAGCAGCGTAGGGCCTAGCGGGGGGGCAAATGAGCAGTTCTTC. Amino acids: CASSVGPSGGANEQFF.

The chain uses TRBV6-5 and TRBJ1-1, with 9 bases lining up with TRBD1. Looked up from germline, CDR1 is MNHEY and CDR2 is SVGAGI. V dropped 4 bases and J dropped 4; count of bases not matched to a gene: 7. The CDR3 spans 15 residues. The CDR3 region is CASSSEYRGPTEAFF. CDR3 bases: TGTGCCAGCAGTTCCGAATACAGGGGGCCCACTGAAGCTTTCTTT.